Described below is a single T cell receptor (beta chain) sequence and its context. V was pared by 5 bases and J by 0 bases, with 11 bases between. Germline V gives CDR1 SGHNT, CDR2 YENEEA. This CDR3 spans 15 amino acids. TCRdb's copy holds only in-frame clones and misses some; the assay was immunoSEQ multiplex PCR. The repertoire includes about 220,000 clones, about 87% of them detected once, and just over 2.5% sits in the top ten. The sample belongs to a study of blood T cell repertoires in COVID-19. Study overall: Italy, Spain and the United States were the sources of the convalescent and acute COVID-19 samples.

Residents of approximately 25 US areas, aged about 18 to 89 years, made up the participants. Allocation to cohorts depended on clinical history reported by the participants. Two negative PCRs, clearance, or symptom resolution had been documented for recovered Cohort 3 donors. Sequencing used PBMCs or T cells enriched from blood (not recorded which). This clonotype was sampled from a woman in her 30s who had recovered from COVID-19. This chain connects TRBV11-3 to TRBJ2-4; no definite D call. The CDR3 nucleotides read TGTGCCAGCAGCGAAGGCGGTATAGCCAAAAACATTCAGTACTTC. Translation gives CASSEGGIAKNIQYF. Full variable domain (remainder filled in from reference TRBV11-3 and TRBJ2-4): EAGVVQSPRYKIIEKKQPVAFWCNPISGHNTLYWYLQNLGQGPELLIRYENEEAVDDSQLPKDRFSAERLKGVDSTLKIQPAELGDSAVYLCASSEGGIAKNIQYFGAGTRLSVL.